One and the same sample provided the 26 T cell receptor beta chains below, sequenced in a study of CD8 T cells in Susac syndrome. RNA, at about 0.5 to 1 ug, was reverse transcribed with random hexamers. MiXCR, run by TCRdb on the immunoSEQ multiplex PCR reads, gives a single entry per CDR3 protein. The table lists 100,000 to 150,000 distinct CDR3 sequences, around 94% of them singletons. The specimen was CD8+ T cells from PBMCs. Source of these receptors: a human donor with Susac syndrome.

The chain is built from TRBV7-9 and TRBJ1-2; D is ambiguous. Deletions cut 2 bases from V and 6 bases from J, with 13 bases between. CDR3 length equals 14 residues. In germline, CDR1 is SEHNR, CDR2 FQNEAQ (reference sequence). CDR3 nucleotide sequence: TGTGCCAGCAGCTTAACACTCCTAGGGAATGGCTACACCTTC. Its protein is CASSLTLLGNGYTF.

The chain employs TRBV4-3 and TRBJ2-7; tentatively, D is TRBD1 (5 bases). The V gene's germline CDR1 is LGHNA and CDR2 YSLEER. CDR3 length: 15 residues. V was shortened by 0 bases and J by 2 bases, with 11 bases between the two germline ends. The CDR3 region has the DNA TGCGCCAGCAGCCAAGACCACAGGAGACCCTACGAGCAGTACTTC. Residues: CASSQDHRRPYEQYF.

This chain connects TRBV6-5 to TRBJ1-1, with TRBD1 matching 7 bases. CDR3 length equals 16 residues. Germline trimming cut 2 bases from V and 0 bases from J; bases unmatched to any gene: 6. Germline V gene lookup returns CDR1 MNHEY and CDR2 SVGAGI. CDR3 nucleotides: TGTGCCAGCAGTTACGATGAGGGGGCCGTGAACACTGAAGCTTTCTTT. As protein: CASSYDEGAVNTEAFF.

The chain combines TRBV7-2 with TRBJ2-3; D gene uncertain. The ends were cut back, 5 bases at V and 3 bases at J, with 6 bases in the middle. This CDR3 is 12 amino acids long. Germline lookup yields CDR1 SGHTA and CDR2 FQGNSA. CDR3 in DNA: TGTGCCAGCAGCCACCTTACAGATACGCAGTATTTT. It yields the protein CASSHLTDTQYF.

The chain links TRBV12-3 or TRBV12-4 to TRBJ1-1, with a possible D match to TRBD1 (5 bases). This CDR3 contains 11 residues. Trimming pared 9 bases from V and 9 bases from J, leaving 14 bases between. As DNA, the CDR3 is TGTGCCAGTTCCTCGGGGACCCAAGCTTTCTTT. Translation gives CASSSGTQAFF.

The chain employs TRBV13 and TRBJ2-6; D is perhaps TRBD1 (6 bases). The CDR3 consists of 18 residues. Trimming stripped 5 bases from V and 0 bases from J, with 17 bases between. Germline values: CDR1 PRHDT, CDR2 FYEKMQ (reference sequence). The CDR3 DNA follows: TGTGCCAGCAGCACTTGGACAGCCGCCCCCTCTGGGGCCAACGTCCTGACTTTC. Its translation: CASSTWTAAPSGANVLTF.

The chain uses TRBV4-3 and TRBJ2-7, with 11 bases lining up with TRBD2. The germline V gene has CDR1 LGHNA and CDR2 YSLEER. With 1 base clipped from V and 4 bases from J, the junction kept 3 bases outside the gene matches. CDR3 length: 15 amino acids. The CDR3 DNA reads TGCGCCAGCAGCCAAGGAGCTAGCGGGAGGTACGAGCAGTACTTC. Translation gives CASSQGASGRYEQYF.

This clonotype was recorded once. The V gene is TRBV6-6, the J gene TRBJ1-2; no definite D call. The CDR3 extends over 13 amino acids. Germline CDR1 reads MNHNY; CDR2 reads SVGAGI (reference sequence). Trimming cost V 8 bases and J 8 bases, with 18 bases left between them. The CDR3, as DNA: TGTGCCAGCCTAGCCCTTCTGGGCGAAGGCTACACCTTC. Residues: CASLALLGEGYTF.

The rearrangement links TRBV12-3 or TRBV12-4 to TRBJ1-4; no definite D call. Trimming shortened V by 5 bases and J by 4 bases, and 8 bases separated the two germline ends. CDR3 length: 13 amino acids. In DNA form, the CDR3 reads TGTGCCAGCAGTCCGACCGGTAATGAAAAACTGTTTTTT. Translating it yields CASSPTGNEKLFF.

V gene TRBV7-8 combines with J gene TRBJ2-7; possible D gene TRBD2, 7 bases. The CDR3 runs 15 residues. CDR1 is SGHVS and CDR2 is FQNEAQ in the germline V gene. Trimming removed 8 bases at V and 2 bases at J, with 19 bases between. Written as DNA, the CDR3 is TGTGCCAGCGGGAGGGGGGGATCCCTTACCTACGAGCAGTACTTC. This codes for CASGRGGSLTYEQYF. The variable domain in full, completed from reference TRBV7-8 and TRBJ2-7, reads GAGVSQSPRYKVAKRGQDVALRCDPISGHVSLFWYQQALGQGPEFLTYFQNEAQLDKSGLPSDRFFAERPEGSVSTLKIQRTQQEDSAVYLCASGRGGSLTYEQYFGPGTRLTVT.

CDR3 DNA: TGCAGTGCTAGAGCGCTGGAGCCCTACGAGCAGTACTTC. It translates to CSARALEPYEQYF. The chain carries TRBV20-1 and TRBJ2-7; no clear D gene. V lost 1 base and J lost 2, with 9 bases in between. This CDR3 comprises 13 residues. Germline V gene lookup returns CDR1 DFQATT and CDR2 SNEGSKA (reference sequence).

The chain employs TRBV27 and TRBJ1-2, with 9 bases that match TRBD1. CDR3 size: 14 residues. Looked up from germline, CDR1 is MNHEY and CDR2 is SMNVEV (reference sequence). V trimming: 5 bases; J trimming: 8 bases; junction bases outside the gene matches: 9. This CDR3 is CASSTNVDRGGYTF. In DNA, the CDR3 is TGTGCCAGCAGTACCAACGTGGACAGGGGAGGCTACACCTTC.

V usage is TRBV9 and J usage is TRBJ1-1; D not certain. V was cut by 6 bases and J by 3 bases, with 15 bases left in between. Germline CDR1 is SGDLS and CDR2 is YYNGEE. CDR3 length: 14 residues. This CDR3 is CASTLDGGDTEAFF. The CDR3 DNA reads TGTGCCAGCACCCTAGACGGCGGAGACACTGAAGCTTTCTTT.

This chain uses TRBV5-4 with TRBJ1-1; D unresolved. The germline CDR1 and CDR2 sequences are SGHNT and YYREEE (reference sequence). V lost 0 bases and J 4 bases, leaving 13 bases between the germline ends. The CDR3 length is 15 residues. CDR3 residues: CASSLAGPGGTEAFF. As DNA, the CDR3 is TGTGCCAGCAGCTTGGCCGGGCCAGGAGGCACTGAAGCTTTCTTT.

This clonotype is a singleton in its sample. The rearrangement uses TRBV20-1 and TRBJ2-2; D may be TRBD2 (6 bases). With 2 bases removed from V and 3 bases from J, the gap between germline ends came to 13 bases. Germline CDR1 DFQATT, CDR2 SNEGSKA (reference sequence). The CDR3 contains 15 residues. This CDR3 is CSARNRDSYTGELFF. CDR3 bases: TGCAGTGCTAGAAACCGGGACTCCTACACCGGGGAGCTGTTTTTT.

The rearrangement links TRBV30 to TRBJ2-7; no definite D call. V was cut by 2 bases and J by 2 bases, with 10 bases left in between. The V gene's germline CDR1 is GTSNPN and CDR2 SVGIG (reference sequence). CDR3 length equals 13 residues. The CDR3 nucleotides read TGTGCCTGGAGTATAGGCAGTACCTACGAGCAGTACTTC. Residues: CAWSIGSTYEQYF.

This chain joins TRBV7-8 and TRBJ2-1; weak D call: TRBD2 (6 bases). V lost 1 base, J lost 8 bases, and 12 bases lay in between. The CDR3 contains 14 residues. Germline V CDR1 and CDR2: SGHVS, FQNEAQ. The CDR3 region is CASSLVRGTDEQFF. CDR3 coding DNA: TGTGCCAGCAGCTTAGTCCGGGGGACCGATGAGCAGTTCTTC.

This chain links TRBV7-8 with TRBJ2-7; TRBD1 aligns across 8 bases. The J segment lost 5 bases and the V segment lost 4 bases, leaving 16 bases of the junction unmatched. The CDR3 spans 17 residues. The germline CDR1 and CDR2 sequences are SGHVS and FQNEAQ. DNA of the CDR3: TGTGCCAGCAGCTCATACGTCGGGACAGGCTTTCTGGACGAGCAGTACTTC. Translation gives CASSSYVGTGFLDEQYF.

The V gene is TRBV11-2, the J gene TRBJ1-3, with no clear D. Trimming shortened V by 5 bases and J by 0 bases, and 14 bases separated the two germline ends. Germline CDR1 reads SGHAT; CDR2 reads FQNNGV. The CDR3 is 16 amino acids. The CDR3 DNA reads TGTGCCAGCAGCCCCCTCCTGGGCCTCTCTGGAAACACCATATATTTT. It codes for CASSPLLGLSGNTIYF.

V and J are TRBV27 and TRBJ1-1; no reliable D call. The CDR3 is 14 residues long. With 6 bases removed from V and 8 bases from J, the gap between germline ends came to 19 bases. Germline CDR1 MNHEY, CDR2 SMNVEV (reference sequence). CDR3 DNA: TGTGCCAGCAGGCTCGGTCTGGGGATAGACGAAGCTTTCTTT. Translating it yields CASRLGLGIDEAFF.

The CDR3 region is CASTSRGQGFHEQYF. CDR3 DNA: TGTGCCAGCACTTCCCGGGGACAGGGCTTCCACGAGCAGTACTTC. The gene calls are TRBV13 and TRBJ2-7; 9 bases map to TRBD1. The J segment lost 5 bases and the V segment lost 7 bases, leaving 12 bases of the junction unmatched. The CDR3 spans 15 residues. From germline, CDR1 is PRHDT and CDR2 FYEKMQ (reference sequence).

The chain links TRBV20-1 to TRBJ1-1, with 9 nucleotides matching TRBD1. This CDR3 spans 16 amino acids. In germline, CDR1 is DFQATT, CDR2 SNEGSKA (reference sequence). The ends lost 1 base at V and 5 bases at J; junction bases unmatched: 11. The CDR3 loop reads CSARVPGQGFATEAFF. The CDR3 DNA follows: TGCAGTGCTAGAGTGCCGGGACAGGGATTTGCTACTGAAGCTTTCTTT.

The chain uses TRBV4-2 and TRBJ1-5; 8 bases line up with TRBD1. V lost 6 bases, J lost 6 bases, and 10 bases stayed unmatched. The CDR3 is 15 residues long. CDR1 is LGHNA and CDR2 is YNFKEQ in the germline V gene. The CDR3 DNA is TGTGCCAGCAGTGGGAGGACAGGGCGGGTTCAGCCCCAGCATTTT. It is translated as CASSGRTGRVQPQHF.

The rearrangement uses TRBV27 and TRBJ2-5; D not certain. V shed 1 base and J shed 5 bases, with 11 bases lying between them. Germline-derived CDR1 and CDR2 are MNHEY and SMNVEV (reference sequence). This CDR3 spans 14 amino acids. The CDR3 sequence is CASSLLAQQETQYF. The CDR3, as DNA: TGTGCCAGCAGTTTATTGGCCCAGCAGGAGACCCAGTACTTC.

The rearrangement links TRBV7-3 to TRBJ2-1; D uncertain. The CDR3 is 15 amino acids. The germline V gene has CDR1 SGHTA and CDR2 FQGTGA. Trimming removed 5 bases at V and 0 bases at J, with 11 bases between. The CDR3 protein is CASSHAGSSYNEQFF. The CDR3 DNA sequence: TGTGCCAGCAGCCACGCCGGTAGCTCCTACAATGAGCAGTTCTTC.

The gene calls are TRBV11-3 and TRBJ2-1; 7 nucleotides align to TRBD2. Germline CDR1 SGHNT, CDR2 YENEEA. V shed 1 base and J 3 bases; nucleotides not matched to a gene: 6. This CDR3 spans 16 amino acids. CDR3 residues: CASSLGEGSGYNEQFF. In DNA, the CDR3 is TGTGCCAGCAGCTTAGGGGAGGGGAGCGGCTACAATGAGCAGTTCTTC. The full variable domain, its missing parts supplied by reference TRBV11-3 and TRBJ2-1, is EAGVVQSPRYKIIEKKQPVAFWCNPISGHNTLYWYLQNLGQGPELLIRYENEEAVDDSQLPKDRFSAERLKGVDSTLKIQPAELGDSAVYLCASSLGEGSGYNEQFFGPGTRLTVL.